The rows below give T cell receptor beta chains drawn from one sample of a study of T cell changes during pregnancy in multiple sclerosis. Produced via immunoSEQ multiplex PCR; TCRdb's table is partial and in-frame only. The sample yields approximately 21,000 clones, roughly 90% seen once. Sequencing was performed on CD8+ T cells from peripheral blood mononuclear cells, taken in the third trimester of pregnancy. These receptors all come from a female donor in good health, enrolled as a control in a pregnancy study. The conserved cysteine and the conserved F or W are not part of the CDR3 here. Fields, in order: V gene, J gene, CDR3 protein.

>TRBV15|TRBJ2-7
ATSREVGTYEQY
>TRBV7-8|TRBJ1-4
ASSFGQDPYLTNEKLF
>TRBV15|TRBJ2-1
ATSRARLAANEQF
>TRBV21-1|TRBJ2-7
ASAQGQGAQYEQY
>TRBV7-3|TRBJ1-1
ASSRGGNTEAF
>TRBV7-8|TRBJ2-2
ASSKGRLGPPSGELF
>TRBV11-2|TRBJ2-7
ASSNGQGGYSSYEQY
>TRBV28|TRBJ2-3
ASSGLAGAPLPDTQY
>TRBV27|TRBJ1-5
ASSFRGLNQPQH
>TRBV6-5|TRBJ1-5
ASRPSDSSNQPQH
>TRBV28|TRBJ1-2
ASSQVPGSYGYT
>TRBV11-2|TRBJ2-7
ASSWGGRPEQY
>TRBV27|TRBJ2-3
ASSLLPTDTQY
>TRBV4-3|TRBJ2-1
ASSQDKGGSTFHSYNEQF
>TRBV4-2|TRBJ2-6
ASSLHQAHSRGANVLT
>TRBV6-5|TRBJ2-1
ASSGILFGADEQF
>TRBV18|TRBJ2-5
ASSPPGGPQETQY
>TRBV30|TRBJ2-1
AWSVGWAGINEQF
>TRBV9|TRBJ2-3
ASSLERASGGAVTDTQY
>TRBV14|TRBJ2-3
ASSQQLAGHDTQY
>TRBV4-3|TRBJ2-1
ASSQGGRADEQF
>TRBV2|TRBJ1-2
ASSELSGRSGYT
>TRBV13|TRBJ2-5
ASSPAGETQY
>TRBV7-9|TRBJ1-1
ASSVHPTEAF
>TRBV27|TRBJ2-1
ASSPDSYNEQF
>TRBV7-9|TRBJ2-5
ASSLAHFPLWARGYQY
>TRBV5-1|TRBJ1-1
ASSLAPQGRVGFAEAF
>TRBV6-1|TRBJ2-1
ASSELAGGVNEQF
>TRBV7-9|TRBJ2-1
ASSPGRIAVDEQF
>TRBV10-1|TRBJ2-3
ASSEGTEGTDTQY
>TRBV6-5|TRBJ1-2
ASSYFQGADGYT
>TRBV9|TRBJ2-7
ASSAGYEQY
>TRBV4-3|TRBJ2-2
ASSTGTDLNTGELF
>TRBV27|TRBJ2-1
ASSLDRNYNEQF
>TRBV2|TRBJ2-5
ASSVREGGWAETQY
>TRBV15|TRBJ2-5
ATSRVFGQGQETQY
>TRBV27|TRBJ2-7
ASSLNFPTSYEQY
>TRBV9|TRBJ2-3
ASSVEGLAGGSTDTQY
>TRBV12-5|TRBJ1-1
ASGLTGIGTEAF
>TRBV6-1|TRBJ1-1
ASSEGDRVTF
>TRBV28|TRBJ2-1
ASSPQPSRLAGANWDEQF
>TRBV7-9|TRBJ2-2
ASSLVTGGYTGELF